One and the same sample provided the 13 T cell receptor beta chains below, sequenced in a study of T cell changes during pregnancy in multiple sclerosis. Profiled with immunoSEQ multiplex PCR; TCRdb holds only in-frame clones, not every one. The data show 38,000 or so clones, with 92% seen just once and 13% held by the top ten. The sequencing here drew on CD8+ T cells from peripheral blood mononuclear cells, taken in the first trimester of pregnancy. The receptor source for this set is a female donor with multiple sclerosis, enrolled in a pregnancy study.

The J gene is TRBJ1-1, the V gene TRBV4-1, with TRBD1 as a possible D gene (5 bases). The CDR3 extends over 13 amino acids. CDR1 and CDR2 from the germline V gene are MGHRA and YSYEKL. V shed 1 base and J shed 4 bases, with 7 bases lying between them. In DNA, the CDR3 is TGCGCCAGCAGCCAAGGCGGGGCCACTGAAGCTTTCTTT. It is translated as CASSQGGATEAFF.

The chain is built from TRBV6-1 and TRBJ2-5; weak D call: TRBD1 (5 bases). CDR1 MNHNS and CDR2 SASEGT come from the germline V gene. V dropped 5 bases and J dropped 0 bases, with 10 bases sitting between them. The length of the CDR3 is 14 residues. The DNA for the CDR3 is TGTGCCAGCAGTAGACGACAGAACCAAGAGACCCAGTACTTC. It encodes CASSRRQNQETQYF.

The V gene is TRBV9, the J gene TRBJ2-1; a weak D match, TRBD2 (7 bases). The CDR3 extends over 15 amino acids. Trimming took off 4 bases at V and 7 bases at J, with 18 bases between the two ends. Per the germline V gene, CDR1 is SGDLS and CDR2 is YYNGEE. This CDR3 is CASSSWGGGKNEQFF. CDR3 bases: TGTGCCAGCAGCTCATGGGGAGGGGGGAAGAATGAGCAGTTCTTC.

The chain couples TRBV2 to TRBJ2-1, with D uncertain. The ends were cut back, 7 bases at V and 10 bases at J, with 14 bases in the middle. Germline CDR1 SNHLY, CDR2 FYNNEI. The CDR3 sequence is 12 residues long. This CDR3 reads CASITSLREQFF. In nucleotides, the CDR3 is TGTGCCAGCATCACGAGTCTACGCGAGCAGTTCTTC.

This clone was detected only a few times. In nucleotides, the CDR3 is TGTGCCAGTAGTAAAACAGGGGTCTCTGGGGCCAACGTCCTGACTTTC. Translated: CASSKTGVSGANVLTF. The rearrangement joins TRBV19 to TRBJ2-6, with 7 bases matching TRBD1. The germline V gene encodes CDR1 LNHDA and CDR2 SQIVND (reference sequence). The junction had 3 bases not matched to a gene; V was cut back by 4 bases and J by 0 bases. This CDR3 spans 16 amino acids.

V is TRBV6-1 and J is TRBJ2-2, with 10 nucleotides matching TRBD2. Trimming at V came to 7 bases and at J to 0 bases, leaving 11 bases not matched to a gene. The CDR3 contains 18 residues. CDR1 MNHNS and CDR2 SASEGT come from the germline V gene. The CDR3 nucleotides are TGTGCCAGCACTGTAGCGGGGGGTACTCTCGCGAACACCGGGGAGCTGTTTTTT. Residues: CASTVAGGTLANTGELFF.

The chain employs TRBV6-1 and TRBJ1-6; TRBD1 might be the D (6 bases). The CDR3 contains 16 residues. V was clipped by 4 bases and J by 2 bases, with 12 bases between them. Germline CDR1 and CDR2: MNHNS and SASEGT. The CDR3 reads CASSAPTGPYNSPLHF. The DNA for the CDR3 is TGTGCCAGCAGTGCCCCAACAGGGCCCTATAATTCACCCCTCCACTTT.

J is TRBJ2-7 and V is TRBV7-9, with no clear D. V lost 5 bases to trimming and J lost 1 base, with 6 bases between them. Germline lookup yields CDR1 SEHNR and CDR2 FQNEAQ (reference sequence). The CDR3 sequence is 12 residues long. CDR3 residues: CASSPGSYEQYF. CDR3 in DNA: TGTGCCAGCAGCCCCGGTTCCTACGAGCAGTACTTC.

This chain links TRBV6-4 with TRBJ2-1, with TRBD2 matching over 7 bases. The germline V gene has CDR1 MRHNA and CDR2 SNTAGT. V lost 0 bases to trimming and J lost 6 bases; unmatched junction nucleotides: 5. CDR3 length: 15 amino acids. This chain's CDR3 is CASSDSGGGFNEQFF. In nucleotides, the CDR3 is TGTGCCAGCAGTGACTCTGGCGGGGGATTCAATGAGCAGTTCTTC.

The genes are TRBV9 and TRBJ2-1; D gene uncertain. Germline V gene sequence: CDR1 SGDLS, CDR2 YYNGEE. The CDR3 length is 16 residues. Deletions cut 3 bases from V and 4 bases from J, with 17 bases between. This CDR3 reads CASSAPEATSYNEQFF. The CDR3 DNA follows: TGTGCCAGCAGCGCCCCCGAAGCGACTTCATACAATGAGCAGTTCTTC.

The rearrangement uses TRBV6-5 and TRBJ1-4; TRBD1 agrees at 7 bases. CDR1 MNHEY and CDR2 SVGAGI come from the germline V gene. CDR3 length equals 13 residues. V lost 0 bases, J lost 10 bases, and 2 bases stayed unmatched. CDR3 coding DNA: TGTGCCAGCAGTTACTCGCAGGGGGGAAAACTGTTTTTT. It translates to CASSYSQGGKLFF.

V is TRBV5-4 and J is TRBJ2-2; the D is unclear. With 2 bases removed from V and 3 bases from J, the gap between germline ends came to 8 bases. CDR1 and CDR2 from the germline V gene are SGHNT and YYREEE (reference sequence). This CDR3 contains 14 residues. Here the CDR3 reads CASSFTGDTGELFF. The DNA of the CDR3 is TGTGCCAGCAGCTTTACCGGAGACACCGGGGAGCTGTTTTTT. Based on the CDR3 plus reference TRBV5-4 and TRBJ2-2, the full variable domain is ETGVTQSPTHLIKTRGQQVTLRCSSQSGHNTVSWYQQALGQGPQFIFQYYREEENGRGNFPPRFSGLQFPNYSSELNVNALELDDSALYLCASSFTGDTGELFFGEGSRLTVL.

A word on this clone: In the same sample, other DNA sequences code for this CDR3. This chain joins TRBV27 and TRBJ2-5; D is ambiguous. Germline V gene sequence: CDR1 MNHEY, CDR2 SMNVEV (reference sequence). Trimming pared 1 base from V and 4 bases from J, leaving 7 bases between. The CDR3 sequence is 13 residues long. The DNA of the CDR3 is TGTGCCAGCAGTTTATTCGCCGGAGAGACCCAGTACTTC. Amino acid sequence: CASSLFAGETQYF.